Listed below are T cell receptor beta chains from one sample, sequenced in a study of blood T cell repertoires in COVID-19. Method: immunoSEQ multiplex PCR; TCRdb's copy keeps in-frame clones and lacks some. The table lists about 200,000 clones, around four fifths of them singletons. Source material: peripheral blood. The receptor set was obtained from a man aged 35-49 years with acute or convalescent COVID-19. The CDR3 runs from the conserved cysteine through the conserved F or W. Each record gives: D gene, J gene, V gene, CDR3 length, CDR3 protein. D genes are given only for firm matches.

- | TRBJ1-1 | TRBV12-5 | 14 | CASGSVTVWAEAFF
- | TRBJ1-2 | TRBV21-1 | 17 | CASSNIRRQAANYGYTF
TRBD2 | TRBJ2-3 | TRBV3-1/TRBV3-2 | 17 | CASSQVPAAGGQDTQYF
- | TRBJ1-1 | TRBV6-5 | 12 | CASRGGGTEAFF
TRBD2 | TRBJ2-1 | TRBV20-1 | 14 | CSAIDPSGRIEQFF
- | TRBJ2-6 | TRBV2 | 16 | CASSETRLSGANVLTF
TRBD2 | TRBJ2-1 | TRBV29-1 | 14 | CSSKLAGAYNEQFF
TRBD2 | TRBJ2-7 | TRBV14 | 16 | CASSQGLAGLSYEQYF
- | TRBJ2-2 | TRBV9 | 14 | CASSVVTPSGELFF
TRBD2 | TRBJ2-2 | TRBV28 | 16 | CASSPGGTTGTGELFF
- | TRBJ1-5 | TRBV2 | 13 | CASRPGLEQPQHF
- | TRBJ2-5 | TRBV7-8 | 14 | CASSLEAGKETQYF
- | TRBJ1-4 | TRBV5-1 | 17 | CASSAGRSIATNEKLFF
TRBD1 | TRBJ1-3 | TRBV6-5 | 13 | CASRTGDGNTIYF
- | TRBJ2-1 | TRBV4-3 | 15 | CASSQEHREFLEQFF
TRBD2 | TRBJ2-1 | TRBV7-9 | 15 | CASSPSGSSYNEQFF
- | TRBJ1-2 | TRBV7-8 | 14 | CASSTGVSNYGYTF
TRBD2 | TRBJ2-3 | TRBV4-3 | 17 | CASSQDQASGRIDTQYF
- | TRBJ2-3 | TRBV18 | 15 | CASSPPGQWADTQYF
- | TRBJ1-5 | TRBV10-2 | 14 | CASSLAGAGQPQHF
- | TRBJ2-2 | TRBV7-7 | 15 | CASSPDQGRVGELFF
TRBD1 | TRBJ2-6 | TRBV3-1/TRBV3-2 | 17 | CASSLGQGAGGANVLTF
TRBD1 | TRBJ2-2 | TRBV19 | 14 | CASSVGTGYGELFF
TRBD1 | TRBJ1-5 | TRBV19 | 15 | CASNIGGNRGKPQHF
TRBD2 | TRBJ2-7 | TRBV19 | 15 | CASSTPGTSTYEQYF
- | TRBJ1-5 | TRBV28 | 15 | CASSFLSPEHQPQHF
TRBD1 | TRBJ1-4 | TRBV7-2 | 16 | CASSLGGGQGNEKLFF
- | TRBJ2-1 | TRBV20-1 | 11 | CSGQGKNEQFF
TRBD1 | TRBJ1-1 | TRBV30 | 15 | CAWGEKTGGPTEAFF
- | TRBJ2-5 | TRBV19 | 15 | CASSNGGRPRETQYF
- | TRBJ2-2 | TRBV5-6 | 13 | CASSLSPTGELFF
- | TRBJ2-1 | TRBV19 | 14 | CASSMGTRSNEQFF
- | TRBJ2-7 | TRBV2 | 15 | CASSRQRGSSYEQYF
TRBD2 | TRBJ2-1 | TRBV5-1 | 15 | CASSLGTSGSHEQFF
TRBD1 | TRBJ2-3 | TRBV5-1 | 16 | CASSLGQGVGTDTQYF
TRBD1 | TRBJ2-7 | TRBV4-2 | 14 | CASSQSTGGHEQYF
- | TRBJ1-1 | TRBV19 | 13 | CASSIGGFTEAFF
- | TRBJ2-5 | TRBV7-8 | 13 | CASSLGRVGTQYF
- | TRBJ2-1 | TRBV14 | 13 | CASSPRLYNEQFF
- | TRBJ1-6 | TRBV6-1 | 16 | CASSEDRSSYNSPLHF
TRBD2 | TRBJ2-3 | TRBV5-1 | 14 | CASTPGGRTDTQYF